The following is a TCR beta chain sequence with its context. Its antigen remains unknown. This specimen comes from a study of PD-1 blockade in classical Hodgkin lymphoma. Sequencing was performed with immunoSEQ multiplex PCR; in TCRdb, only in-frame clones are kept and a portion is missing. The sample lists 20,000 to 25,000 clones, almost 70% occurring once. Findings and caveats of the study: Healthy donors reportedly exceeded newly diagnosed patients in baseline TCR diversity. TCR diversity in CD4+, not CD8+, cells rose significantly by C4D1. Exclusion was the outcome for patients who began nivolumab under 1 year after ASCT. Repertoire differences have undefined causes, possibly disease activity or prior therapy.

There was relapse after autologous stem cell transplantation in every patient, and there was variation in brentuximab vedotin exposure. The V gene's germline CDR1 is GTSNPN and CDR2 SVGIG (reference sequence). The CDR3 loop spans 15 amino acids. V was pared by 4 bases and J by 14 bases, with 21 bases of the junction left unmatched. Sample: peripheral blood mononuclear cells (PBMCs), taken at baseline. The V gene is TRBV30, the J gene TRBJ2-5, with 8 nucleotides matching TRBD1. The clonotype originates from a human donor with classical Hodgkin lymphoma. CDR3 protein: CAWNAGGEGRAPIYF. The DNA of the CDR3 is TGTGCCTGGAACGCAGGGGGCGAGGGCAGAGCGCCCATTTACTTC.